The 2 T cell receptor beta chains in this list originate from one sample, sequenced in a study of esophageal squamous cell carcinoma under preoperative chemotherapy. Time point meaning: after preoperative PTX-NDP chemotherapy. TCRdb called the PCR reads again in MiXCR, with one record for every CDR3 protein. Here the sample spans tens of thousands of distinct CDR3 sequences, about half being singletons. Sample acquisition took place from a patient given preoperative chemotherapy. All receptors derive from a human donor with esophageal squamous cell carcinoma. The donor label of this sample is uncertain.

In its sample, this clonotype was seen many times. The rearrangement links TRBV7-3 to TRBJ2-5, with 9 bases matching TRBD2. Matching the DNA end better, TRBJ2-7 makes the J call doubtful. This CDR3 is built from 15 residues. The germline gives CDR1 SGHTA, CDR2 FQGTGA. The CDR3 spells CASSLGASGVYEQYF. The CDR3 region has the DNA TGTGCCAGCAGCTTGGGGGCTAGCGGGGTCTACGAGCAGTACTTC.

A note on this clonotype: Germline and junction disagree at one end, which may indicate a read error. The chain joins TRBV7-8 to TRBJ2-3; 9 nucleotides align to TRBD2. The V gene's germline CDR1 is SGHVS and CDR2 FQNEAQ. The CDR3 sequence is 16 residues long. CDR3 in DNA: TGTGCCAGCAGCGGCCTCGCGGGGGGGCCCGAAGATACCCAGTATTTC. It codes for CASSGLAGGPEDTQYF.